These T cell receptor beta chains were read from a single sample in a study of Ad26.COV2.S vaccination and SARS-CoV-2 variants. The protocol was immunoSEQ multiplex PCR, while the TCRdb copy is restricted to in-frame clones and leaves out a portion. The data show about 390,000 clones, 75% to 90% seen once. The sequences come from peripheral blood, collected in a trial of Ad26.COV2.S vaccine versus placebo. The receptors were gathered from a person between 18 and 59 years old who received the Ad26.COV2.S COVID-19 vaccine or a placebo. Each CDR3 is given without its conserved first and last residue. Each record gives: J gene, V gene, CDR3 protein.

J: TRBJ2-2
V: TRBV7-9
CDR3: ASSLGQTNTGELF

J: TRBJ1-5
V: TRBV19
CDR3: ASSSSLNQPQH

J: TRBJ1-6
V: TRBV6-6
CDR3: ASSLANSPLH

J: TRBJ2-2
V: TRBV3-1/TRBV3-2
CDR3: ASSQWYRANTGELF

J: TRBJ2-1
V: TRBV27
CDR3: ASSSPAERWEQF

J: TRBJ1-1
V: TRBV9
CDR3: ASSVGGGDTEAF

J: TRBJ2-1
V: TRBV7-2
CDR3: ASSLSGLNNEQF

J: TRBJ1-6
V: TRBV5-5
CDR3: ASSISGGTLFSPLH

J: TRBJ2-7
V: TRBV2
CDR3: ASKTSYEQY

J: TRBJ1-2
V: TRBV29-1
CDR3: SVEDQGVRNGYT

J: TRBJ1-1
V: TRBV7-9
CDR3: ASSPGYTEAF

J: TRBJ1-2
V: TRBV6-6
CDR3: ASSYVAFGYT

J: TRBJ2-3
V: TRBV29-1
CDR3: SVRTGAASTDTQY

J: TRBJ2-7
V: TRBV20-1
CDR3: SASSLGDEQY